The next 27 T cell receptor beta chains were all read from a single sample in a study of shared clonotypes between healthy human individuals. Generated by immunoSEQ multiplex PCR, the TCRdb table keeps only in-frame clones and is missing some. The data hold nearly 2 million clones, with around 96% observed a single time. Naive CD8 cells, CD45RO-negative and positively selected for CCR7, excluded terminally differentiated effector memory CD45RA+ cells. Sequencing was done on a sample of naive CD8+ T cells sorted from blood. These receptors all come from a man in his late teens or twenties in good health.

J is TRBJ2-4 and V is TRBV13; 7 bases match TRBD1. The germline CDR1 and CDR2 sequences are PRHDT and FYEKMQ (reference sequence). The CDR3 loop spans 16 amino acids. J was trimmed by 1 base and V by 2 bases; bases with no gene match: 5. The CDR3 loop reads CASSLSRGWAKNIQYF. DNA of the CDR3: TGTGCCAGCAGCTTATCCAGGGGGTGGGCCAAAAACATTCAGTACTTC.

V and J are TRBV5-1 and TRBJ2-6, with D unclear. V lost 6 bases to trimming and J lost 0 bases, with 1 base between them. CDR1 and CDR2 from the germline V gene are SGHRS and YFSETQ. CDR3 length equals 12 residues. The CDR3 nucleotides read TGCGCCAGCATCTCTGGGGCCAACGTCCTGACTTTC. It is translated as CASISGANVLTF.

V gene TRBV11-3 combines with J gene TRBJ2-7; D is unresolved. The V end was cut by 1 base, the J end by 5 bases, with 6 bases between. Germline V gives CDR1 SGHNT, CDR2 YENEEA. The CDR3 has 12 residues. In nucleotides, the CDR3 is TGTGCCAGCAGCTTAGCTGGGCACGAGCAGTACTTC. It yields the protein CASSLAGHEQYF.

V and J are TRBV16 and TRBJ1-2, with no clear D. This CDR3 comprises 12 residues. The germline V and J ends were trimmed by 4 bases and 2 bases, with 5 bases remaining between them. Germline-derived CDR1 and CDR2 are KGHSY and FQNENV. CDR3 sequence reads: CASSPDNYGYTF. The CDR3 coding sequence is TGTGCCAGCAGCCCAGACAACTATGGCTACACCTTC.

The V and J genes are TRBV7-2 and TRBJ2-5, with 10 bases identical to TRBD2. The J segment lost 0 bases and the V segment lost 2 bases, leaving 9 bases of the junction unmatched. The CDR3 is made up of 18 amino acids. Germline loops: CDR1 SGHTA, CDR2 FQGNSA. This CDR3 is CASSLFPVGLANQETQYF. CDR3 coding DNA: TGTGCCAGCAGCTTATTCCCCGTGGGACTAGCGAACCAAGAGACCCAGTACTTC.

The CDR3 is CSVNGLENTEAFF. The CDR3 DNA is TGCAGCGTAAACGGGCTCGAGAACACTGAAGCTTTCTTT. This chain uses TRBV29-1 with TRBJ1-1, with D hard to call. The germline V and J ends were trimmed by 6 bases and 1 base, with 12 bases remaining between them. From germline, CDR1 is SQVTM and CDR2 ANQGSEA. The CDR3 is made up of 13 amino acids.

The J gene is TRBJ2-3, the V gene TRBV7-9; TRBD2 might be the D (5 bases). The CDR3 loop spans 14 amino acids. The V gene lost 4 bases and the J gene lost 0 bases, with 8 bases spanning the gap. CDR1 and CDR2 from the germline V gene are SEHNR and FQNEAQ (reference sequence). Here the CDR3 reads CASSSGGSTDTQYF. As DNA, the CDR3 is TGTGCCAGCAGCTCCGGCGGGAGCACAGATACGCAGTATTTT.

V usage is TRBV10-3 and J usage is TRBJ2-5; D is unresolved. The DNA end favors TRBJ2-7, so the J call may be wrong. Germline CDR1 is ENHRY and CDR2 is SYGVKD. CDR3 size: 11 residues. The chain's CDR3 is CAITDGYEQYF. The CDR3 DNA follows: TGTGCCATCACGGACGGCTACGAGCAGTACTTC.

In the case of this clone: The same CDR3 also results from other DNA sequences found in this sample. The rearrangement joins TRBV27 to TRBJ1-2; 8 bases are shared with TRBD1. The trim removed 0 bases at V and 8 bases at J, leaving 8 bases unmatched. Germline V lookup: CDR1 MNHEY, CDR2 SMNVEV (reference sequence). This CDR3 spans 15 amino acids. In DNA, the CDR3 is TGTGCCAGCAGTTTATCCCCAGGGGGCTTGGGGGGCTACACCTTC. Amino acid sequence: CASSLSPGGLGGYTF.

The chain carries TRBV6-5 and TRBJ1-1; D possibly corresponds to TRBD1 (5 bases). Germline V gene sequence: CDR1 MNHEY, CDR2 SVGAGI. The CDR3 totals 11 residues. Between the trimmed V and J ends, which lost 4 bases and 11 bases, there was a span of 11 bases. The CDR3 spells CASSWGETAFF. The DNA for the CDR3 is TGTGCCAGCAGTTGGGGGGAAACGGCTTTCTTT.

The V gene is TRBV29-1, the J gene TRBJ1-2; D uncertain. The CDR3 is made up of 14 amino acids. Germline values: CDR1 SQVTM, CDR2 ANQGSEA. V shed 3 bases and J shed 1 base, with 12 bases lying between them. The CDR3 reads CSVERQELNYGYTF. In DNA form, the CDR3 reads TGCAGCGTTGAGCGGCAGGAGCTTAACTATGGCTACACCTTC.

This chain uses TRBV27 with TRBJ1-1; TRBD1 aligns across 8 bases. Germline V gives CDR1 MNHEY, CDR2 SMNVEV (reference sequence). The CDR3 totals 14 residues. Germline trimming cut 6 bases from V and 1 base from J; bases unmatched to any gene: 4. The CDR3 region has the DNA TGTGCCAGCAGAATACAGGGGGGGAACACTGAAGCTTTCTTT. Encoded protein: CASRIQGGNTEAFF.

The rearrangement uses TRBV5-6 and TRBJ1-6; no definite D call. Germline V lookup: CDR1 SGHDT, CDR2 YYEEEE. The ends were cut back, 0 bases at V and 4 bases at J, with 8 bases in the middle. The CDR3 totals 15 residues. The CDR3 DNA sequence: TGTGCCAGCAGCTTGGAAGGGCCATATAATTCACCCCTCCACTTT. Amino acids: CASSLEGPYNSPLHF. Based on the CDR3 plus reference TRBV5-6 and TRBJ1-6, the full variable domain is DAGVTQSPTHLIKTRGQQVTLRCSPKSGHDTVSWYQQALGQGPQFIFQYYEEEERQRGNFPDRFSGHQFPNYSSELNVNALLLGDSALYLCASSLEGPYNSPLHFGNGTRLTVT.

The CDR3 nucleotides read TGTGCCAGCAGCGTGAGGGACATGGCGAACACTGAAGCTTTCTTT. Protein: CASSVRDMANTEAFF. The V call is TRBV7-8, the J call TRBJ1-1; possible D gene TRBD1, 6 bases. The CDR3 is 15 amino acids. Between the trimmed V and J ends, which lost 5 bases and 1 base, there was a span of 14 bases. Germline CDR1 and CDR2: SGHVS and FQNEAQ.

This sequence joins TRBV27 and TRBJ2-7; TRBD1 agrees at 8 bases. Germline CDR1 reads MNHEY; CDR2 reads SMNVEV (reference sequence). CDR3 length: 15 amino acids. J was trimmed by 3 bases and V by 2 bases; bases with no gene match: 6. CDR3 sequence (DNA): TGTGCCAGCAGTTTAATAGGACAGGGAGTCTACGAGCAGTACTTC. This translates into CASSLIGQGVYEQYF.

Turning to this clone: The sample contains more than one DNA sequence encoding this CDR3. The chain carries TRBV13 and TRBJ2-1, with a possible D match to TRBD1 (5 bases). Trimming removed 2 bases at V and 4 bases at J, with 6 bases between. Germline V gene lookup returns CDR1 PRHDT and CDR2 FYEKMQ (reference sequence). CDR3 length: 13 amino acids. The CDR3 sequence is CASSLNRYNEQFF. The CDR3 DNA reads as TGTGCCAGCAGCTTAAACAGGTACAATGAGCAGTTCTTC.

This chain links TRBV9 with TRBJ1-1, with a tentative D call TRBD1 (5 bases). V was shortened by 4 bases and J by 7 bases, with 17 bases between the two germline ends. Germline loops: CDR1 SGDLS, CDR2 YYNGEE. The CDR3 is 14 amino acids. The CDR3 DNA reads TGTGCCAGCAGCCCCCGGACAACGGACAATGAAGCTTTCTTT. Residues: CASSPRTTDNEAFF.

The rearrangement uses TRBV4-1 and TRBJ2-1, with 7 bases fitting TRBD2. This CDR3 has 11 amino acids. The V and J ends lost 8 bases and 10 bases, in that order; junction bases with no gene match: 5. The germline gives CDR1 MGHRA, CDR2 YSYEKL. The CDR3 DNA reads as TGCGCCAGCGGAAACGGGGGGGAGCAGTTCTTC. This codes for CASGNGGEQFF.

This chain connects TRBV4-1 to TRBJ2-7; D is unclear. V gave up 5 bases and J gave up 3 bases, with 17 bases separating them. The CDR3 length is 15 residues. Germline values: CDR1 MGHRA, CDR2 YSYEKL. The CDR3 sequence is CASSGWTLEGYEQYF. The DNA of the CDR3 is TGCGCCAGCAGCGGCTGGACGCTGGAAGGCTACGAGCAGTACTTC.

The CDR3 DNA reads TGTGCCAGCAGCGTAGGTGGGACAGGGTACACCTACGAGCAGTACTTC. Translated: CASSVGGTGYTYEQYF. J is TRBJ2-7 and V is TRBV9, with 9 bases fitting TRBD1. The CDR3 length is 16 residues. Germline CDR1 reads SGDLS; CDR2 reads YYNGEE. The V gene end was trimmed by 0 bases and the J gene end by 2 bases; junction bases not matched to a gene: 6. The whole variable domain, filled in from reference TRBV9 and TRBJ2-7, reads DSGVTQTPKHLITATGQRVTLRCSPRSGDLSVYWYQQSLDQGLQFLIQYYNGEERAKGNILERFSAQQFPDLHSELNLSSLELGDSALYFCASSVGGTGYTYEQYFGPGTRLTVT.

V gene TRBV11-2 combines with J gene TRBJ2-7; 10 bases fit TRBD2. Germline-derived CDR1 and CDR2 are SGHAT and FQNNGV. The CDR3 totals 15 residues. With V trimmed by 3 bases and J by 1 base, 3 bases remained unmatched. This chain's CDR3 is CASSFGTSVSYEQYF. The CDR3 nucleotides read TGTGCCAGCAGCTTTGGGACTAGCGTTTCCTACGAGCAGTACTTC.

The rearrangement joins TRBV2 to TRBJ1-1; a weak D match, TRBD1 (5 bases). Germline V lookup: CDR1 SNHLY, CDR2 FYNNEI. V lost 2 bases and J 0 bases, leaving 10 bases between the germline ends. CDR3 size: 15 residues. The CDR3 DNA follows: TGTGCCAGCAGTGAATTCCAGGGAATGAACACTGAAGCTTTCTTT. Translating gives CASSEFQGMNTEAFF.

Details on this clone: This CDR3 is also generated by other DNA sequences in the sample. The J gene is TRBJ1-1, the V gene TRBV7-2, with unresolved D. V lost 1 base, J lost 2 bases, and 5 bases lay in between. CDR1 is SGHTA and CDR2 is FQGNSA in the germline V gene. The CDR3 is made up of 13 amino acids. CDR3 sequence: CASSLGANTEAFF. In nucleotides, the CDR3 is TGTGCCAGCAGCTTAGGCGCTAACACTGAAGCTTTCTTT.

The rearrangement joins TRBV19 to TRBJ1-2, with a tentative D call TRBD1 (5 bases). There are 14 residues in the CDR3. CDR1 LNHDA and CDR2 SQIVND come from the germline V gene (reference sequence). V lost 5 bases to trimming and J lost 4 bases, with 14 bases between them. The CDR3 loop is CASSASSGPYGYTF. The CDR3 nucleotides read TGTGCCAGTAGTGCTTCGTCAGGGCCCTATGGCTACACCTTC. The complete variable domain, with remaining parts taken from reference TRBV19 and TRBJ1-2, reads DGGITQSPKYLFRKEGQNVTLSCEQNLNHDAMYWYRQDPGQGLRLIYYSQIVNDFQKGDIAEGYSVSREKKESFPLTVTSAQKNPTAFYLCASSASSGPYGYTFGSGTRLTVV.

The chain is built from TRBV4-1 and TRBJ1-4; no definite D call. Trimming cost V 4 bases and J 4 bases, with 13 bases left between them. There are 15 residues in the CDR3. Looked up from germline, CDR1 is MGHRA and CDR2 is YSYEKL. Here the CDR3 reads CASSPLVDVNEKLFF. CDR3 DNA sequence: TGCGCCAGCAGCCCCCTTGTCGACGTTAATGAAAAACTGTTTTTT.

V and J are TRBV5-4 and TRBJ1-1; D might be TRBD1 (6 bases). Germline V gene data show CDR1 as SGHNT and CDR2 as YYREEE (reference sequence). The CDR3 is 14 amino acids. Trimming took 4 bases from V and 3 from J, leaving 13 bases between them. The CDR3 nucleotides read TGTGCCAGCAGCGCCAAGGGGGGCTACACTGAAGCTTTCTTT. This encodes CASSAKGGYTEAFF.

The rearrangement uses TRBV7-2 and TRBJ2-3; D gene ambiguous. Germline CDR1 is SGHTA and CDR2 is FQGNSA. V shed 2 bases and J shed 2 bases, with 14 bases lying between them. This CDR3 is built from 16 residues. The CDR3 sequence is CASSLMYSLNTDTQYF. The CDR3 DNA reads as TGTGCCAGCAGCTTAATGTACAGCCTAAACACAGATACGCAGTATTTT. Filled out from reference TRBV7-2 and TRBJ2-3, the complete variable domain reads GAGVSQSPSNKVTEKGKDVELRCDPISGHTALYWYRQSLGQGLEFLIYFQGNSAPDKSGLPSDRFSAERTGGSVSTLTIQRTQQEDSAVYLCASSLMYSLNTDTQYFGPGTRLTVL.